One sample yielded the 5 T cell receptor beta chains listed below, sequenced in a study of STAT5B mutations in CD4+ large granular lymphocyte leukemia. Data came from immunoSEQ multiplex PCR; TCRdb stores just in-frame clones and leaves some out. In the table there are approximately 30,000 clones, around 80% of which are singletons. The sequencing sample was made of CD4+ T cells from blood buffy coats. These receptors were obtained from a human donor in good health.

In this sample, this clone turned up a few times. This chain uses TRBV29-1 with TRBJ1-2; unclear D gene. V lost 3 bases and J lost 2, with 4 bases in between. Germline V CDR1 and CDR2: SQVTM, ANQGSEA. The CDR3 runs 11 residues. Written as DNA, the CDR3 is TGCAGCGTTGACCACAACTATGGCTACACCTTC. As protein: CSVDHNYGYTF. The entire variable domain, with the rest obtained from reference TRBV29-1 and TRBJ1-2, is as follows: SAVISQKPSRDICQRGTSLTIQCQVDSQVTMMFWYRQQPGQSLTLIATANQGSEATYESGFVIDKFPISRPNLTFSTLTVSNMSPEDSSIYLCSVDHNYGYTFGSGTRLTVV.

This rearrangement joins TRBV6-1 to TRBJ2-7; 12 bases fit TRBD1. The CDR3 consists of 15 residues. Trimming removed 3 bases from V and 4 bases from J; junction bases left unmatched: 4. Germline V lookup: CDR1 MNHNS, CDR2 SASEGT. The CDR3 bases are TGTGCCAGCAGTGAGGGACAGGGGGCTTTTTACGAGCAGTACTTC. Its protein is CASSEGQGAFYEQYF.

This chain connects TRBV6-1 to TRBJ2-5, with D unclear. Germline V gives CDR1 MNHNS, CDR2 SASEGT. This CDR3 contains 13 residues. V was trimmed by 8 bases and J by 0 bases, leaving 10 bases between them. CDR3 sequence (DNA): TGTGCCAGCGAGACTCCGTACCAAGAGACCCAGTACTTC. It specifies CASETPYQETQYF.

The J gene is TRBJ1-4, the V gene TRBV4-2; unclear D gene. CDR1 LGHNA and CDR2 YNFKEQ come from the germline V gene. The CDR3 contains 19 residues. Trimming shortened V by 4 bases and J by 8 bases, and 29 bases separated the two germline ends. The DNA of the CDR3 is TGTGCCAGCAGCCCCTCTTCTCGGGGATCCATCTTCCGGGGAGAAAAACTGTTTTTT. Encoded protein: CASSPSSRGSIFRGEKLFF.

On this clone: Other DNA sequences in this specimen translate into the identical CDR3. The rearrangement uses TRBV19 and TRBJ2-3; no reliable D call. The length of the CDR3 is 15 residues. V lost 2 bases and J 0 bases, leaving 9 bases between the germline ends. Looked up from germline, CDR1 is LNHDA and CDR2 is SQIVND (reference sequence). CDR3 bases: TGTGCCAGTAGTATAAACCGGGCGAGCACAGATACGCAGTATTTT. Translating gives CASSINRASTDTQYF.